The rows below give T cell receptor beta chains drawn from one sample of a study of CD8+ T cells in alopecia areata. Clones were sequenced by immunoSEQ multiplex PCR, and TCRdb holds only the in-frame ones, with some missing. The top ten hold more than 8% of the sample, which has around 97,000 clones, around 60% seen once. The sequenced sample was CD4+ T cells sorted from blood. These receptors were obtained from a human donor in good health. The CDR3 runs from the conserved cysteine through the conserved F or W. The D gene is left open where the match is weak. For some rows the clone size is stated as once, few or many, or as a class when expanded; others skip it.

>few|TRBJ2-4|TRBV29-1|TRBD1
TGCAGCGTTAGACAGGGGGCGATTAAAAACATTCAGTACTTC
CSVRQGAIKNIQYF
>-|TRBJ2-1|TRBV7-9|TRBD1
TGTGCCAGCAGCCGCGGACAGGTATCCTACAATGAGCAGTTCTTC
CASSRGQVSYNEQFF
>few|TRBJ2-3|TRBV18|-
TGTGCCAGCTCTTCCAGGGCCAATACGCAGTATTTT
CASSSRANTQYF
>few|TRBJ2-2|TRBV2|-
TGTGCCAGCAGCGGGACTTCCTCTTCCACCGGGGAGCTGTTTTTT
CASSGTSSSTGELFF
>-|TRBJ1-4|TRBV11-2|-
TGTGCCAGCAGCGACCGACGAAAGAATGAAAAACTGTTTTTT
CASSDRRKNEKLFF
>-|TRBJ2-7|TRBV5-6|TRBD2
TGTGCCAGCAGCCTCCAAGCGGGGCGGGTCACCTACGAGCAGTACTTC
CASSLQAGRVTYEQYF
>-|TRBJ2-2|TRBV4-3|-
TGCGCCAGCAGCCAAGATCGGAGACGGCAGAGCACCGGGGAGCTGTTTTTT
CASSQDRRRQSTGELFF
>-|TRBJ2-1|TRBV2|TRBD2
TGTGCCAGGGAGCGGGGGGGCGACTACAATGAGCAGTTCTTC
CARERGGDYNEQFF
>-|TRBJ1-1|TRBV25-1|-
TGTGCCAGCAGTGAAGGGCAGGGAGAGTCTGAAGCTTTCTTT
CASSEGQGESEAFF
>-|TRBJ2-1|TRBV4-1|-
TGCGCCAGCAGCCGTACAGGGAACTCCTACAATGAGCAGTTCTTC
CASSRTGNSYNEQFF
>-|TRBJ2-7|TRBV7-9|-
TGTGCCAGCAGCCCCAGGGTAGGATCCTACGAGCAGTACTTC
CASSPRVGSYEQYF
>-|TRBJ1-4|TRBV27|-
TGTGCCAGCAGTGCCCGGGACGGCAAACTGTTTTTT
CASSARDGKLFF
>-|TRBJ1-3|TRBV28|-
TGTGCCAGCGGGCTCGGGGCTGCTTCTGGAAACACCATATATTTT
CASGLGAASGNTIYF
>-|TRBJ2-1|TRBV29-1|TRBD1
TGCAGCGTCCGTGGACAGGGGGCTCCATCCTACAATGAGCAGTTCTTC
CSVRGQGAPSYNEQFF
>-|TRBJ1-1|TRBV5-4|TRBD1
TGTGCCAGCAGCCGGGACAGGGGGCTGGACACTGAAGCTTTCTTT
CASSRDRGLDTEAFF
>-|TRBJ2-1|TRBV11-2|TRBD1
TGTGCCAGCAGCTCGAGACAGGGTGCCCCAGACGATGAGCAGTTCTTC
CASSSRQGAPDDEQFF
>-|TRBJ1-2|TRBV6-5|-
TGTGCCAGCAGTTACTCGAATCAGCCTCCCACCTTC
CASSYSNQPPTF